This T cell receptor beta chain emerged from a study of Graves' ophthalmopathy and Graves' hyperthyroidism. There are 14 residues in the CDR3. Germline trimming cut 6 bases from V and 11 bases from J; bases unmatched to any gene: 14. Germline V gene sequence: CDR1 LNHDA, CDR2 SQIVND (reference sequence). This clonotype was counted ten times or more. Scientists amplified the TCR beta CDR3 regions from RNA transcripts. The first-round RT-PCR employed HTBI primers together with the Qiagen OneStep RT-PCR kit. A multiplex PCR was then performed as the second round. TCRdb reanalysed the multiplex PCR reads using MiXCR and keeps one entry per CDR3 protein. The repertoire includes hundreds of thousands of distinct CDR3 sequences, over 40% of them detected once, and 3% to 4% sits in the top ten.

The sequenced sample was peripheral blood. This chain links TRBV19 with TRBJ1-1; 8 bases fit TRBD1. The origin of this receptor is an adult man with Graves' ophthalmopathy. The CDR3: CASSLDRVRGAAFF. DNA for the CDR3: TGTGCCAGTAGCTTGGACAGGGTCCGTGGCGCGGCTTTCTTT.